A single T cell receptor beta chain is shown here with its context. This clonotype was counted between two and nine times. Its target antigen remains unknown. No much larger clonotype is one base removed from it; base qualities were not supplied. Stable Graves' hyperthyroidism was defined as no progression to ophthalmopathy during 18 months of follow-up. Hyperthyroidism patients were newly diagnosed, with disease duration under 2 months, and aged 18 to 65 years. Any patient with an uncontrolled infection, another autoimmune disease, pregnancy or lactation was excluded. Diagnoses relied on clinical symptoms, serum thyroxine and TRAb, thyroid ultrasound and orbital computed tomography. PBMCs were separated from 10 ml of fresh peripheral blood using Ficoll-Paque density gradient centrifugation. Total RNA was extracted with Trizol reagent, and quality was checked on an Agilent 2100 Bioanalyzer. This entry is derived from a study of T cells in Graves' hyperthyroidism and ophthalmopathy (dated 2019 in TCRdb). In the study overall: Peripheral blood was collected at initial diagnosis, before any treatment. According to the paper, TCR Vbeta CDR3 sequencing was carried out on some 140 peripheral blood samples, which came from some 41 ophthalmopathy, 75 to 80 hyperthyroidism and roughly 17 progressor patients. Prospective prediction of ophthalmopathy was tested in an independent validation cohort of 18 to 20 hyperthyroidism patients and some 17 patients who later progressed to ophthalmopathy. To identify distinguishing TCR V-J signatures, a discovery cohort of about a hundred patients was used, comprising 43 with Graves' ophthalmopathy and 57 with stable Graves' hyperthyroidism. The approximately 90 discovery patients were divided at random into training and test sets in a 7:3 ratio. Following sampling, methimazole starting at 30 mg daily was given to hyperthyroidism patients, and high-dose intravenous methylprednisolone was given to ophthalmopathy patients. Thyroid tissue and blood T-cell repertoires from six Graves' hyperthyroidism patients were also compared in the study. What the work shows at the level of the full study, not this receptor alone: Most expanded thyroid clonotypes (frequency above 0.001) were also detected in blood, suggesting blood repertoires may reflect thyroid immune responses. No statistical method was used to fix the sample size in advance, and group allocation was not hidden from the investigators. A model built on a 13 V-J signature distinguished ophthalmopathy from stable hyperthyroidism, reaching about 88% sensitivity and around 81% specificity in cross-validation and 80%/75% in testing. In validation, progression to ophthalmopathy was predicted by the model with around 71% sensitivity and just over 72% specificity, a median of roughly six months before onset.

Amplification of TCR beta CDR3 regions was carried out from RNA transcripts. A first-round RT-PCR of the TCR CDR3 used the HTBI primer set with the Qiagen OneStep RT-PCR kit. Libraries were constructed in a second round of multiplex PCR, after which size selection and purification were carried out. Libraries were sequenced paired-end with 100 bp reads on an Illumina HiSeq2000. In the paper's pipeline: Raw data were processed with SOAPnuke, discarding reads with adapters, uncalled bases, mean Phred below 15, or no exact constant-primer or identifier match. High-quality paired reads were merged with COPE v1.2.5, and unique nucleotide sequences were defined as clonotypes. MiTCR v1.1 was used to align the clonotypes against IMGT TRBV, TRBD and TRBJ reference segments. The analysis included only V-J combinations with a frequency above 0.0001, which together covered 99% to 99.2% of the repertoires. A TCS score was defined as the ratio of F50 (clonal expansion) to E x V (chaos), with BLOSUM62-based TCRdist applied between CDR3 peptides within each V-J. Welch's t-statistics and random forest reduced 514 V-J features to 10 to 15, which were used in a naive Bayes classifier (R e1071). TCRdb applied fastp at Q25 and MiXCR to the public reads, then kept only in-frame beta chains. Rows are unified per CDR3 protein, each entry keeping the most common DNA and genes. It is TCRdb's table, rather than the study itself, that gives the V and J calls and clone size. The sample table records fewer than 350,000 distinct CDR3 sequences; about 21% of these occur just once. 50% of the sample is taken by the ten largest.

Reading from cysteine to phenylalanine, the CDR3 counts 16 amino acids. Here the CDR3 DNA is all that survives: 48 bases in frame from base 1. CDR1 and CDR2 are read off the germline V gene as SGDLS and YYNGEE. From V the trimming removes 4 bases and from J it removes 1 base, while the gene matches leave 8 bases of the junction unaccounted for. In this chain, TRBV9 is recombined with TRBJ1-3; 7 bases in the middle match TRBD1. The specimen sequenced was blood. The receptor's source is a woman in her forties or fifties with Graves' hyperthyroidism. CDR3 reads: CASSPEGTASGNTIYF. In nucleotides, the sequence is TGTGCCAGCAGCCCCGAGGGGACAGCGTCTGGAAACACCATATATTTT. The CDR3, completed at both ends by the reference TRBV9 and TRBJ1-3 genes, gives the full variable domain DSGVTQTPKHLITATGQRVTLRCSPRSGDLSVYWYQQSLDQGLQFLIQYYNGEERAKGNILERFSAQQFPDLHSELNLSSLELGDSALYFCASSPEGTASGNTIYFGEGSWLTVV.